A selection of T cell receptor beta chains follows, all from one sample in a study of blood T cells in healthy people across ages. From the 5' RACE reads, TCRdb called clonotypes with MiXCR, one entry per CDR3 protein. The repertoire holds 780,000 or so distinct CDR3 sequences, with roughly three fifths as singletons. Specimen: blood. These receptors were collected from a man in his forties or fifties in good health. Each CDR3 is given with its conserved first and last residue. Each record gives: D gene, J gene, V gene, clone size, CDR3 protein, CDR3 DNA. A D gene is named only where the DNA matches it firmly. Expanded clones get a size class; other rows say once, few or many, or leave the size out.

TRBD1 TRBJ2-4 TRBV20-1 . CSARAGQKTKNIQYF TGCAGTGCTAGAGCGGGACAGAAAACCAAAAACATTCAGTACTTC
TRBD2 TRBJ2-5 TRBV5-1 . CASSLASGNQETQYF TGCGCCAGCAGCTTGGCTAGCGGGAATCAAGAGACCCAGTACTTC
. TRBJ2-1 TRBV3-1 few CATAGRGSYNEQFF TGTGCCACCGCGGGCCGGGGCTCCTACAATGAGCAGTTCTTC
TRBD2 TRBJ2-1 TRBV12-5 . CASGFGGNYNEQFF TGTGCTAGTGGTTTCGGGGGGAATTACAATGAGCAGTTCTTC
. TRBJ1-5 TRBV6-8 . CARTGRVNQPQHF TGTGCCAGGACGGGACGGGTAAATCAGCCCCAGCATTTT
. TRBJ2-7 TRBV10-3 . CAIREWETSSYEQYF TGTGCCATCAGAGAGTGGGAGACCAGCTCCTACGAGCAGTACTTC
TRBD2 TRBJ2-7 TRBV20-1 . CSARDRLAGLYEQYF TGCAGTGCTAGAGATAGGCTAGCGGGTTTGTACGAGCAGTACTTC
TRBD1 TRBJ1-1 TRBV24-1 few CATRPGGSAEAFF TGTGCCACCAGGCCAGGGGGAAGCGCTGAAGCTTTCTTT
TRBD1 TRBJ2-7 TRBV20-1 . CSARTGFHYEQYF TGCAGTGCTAGGACAGGGTTCCACTACGAGCAGTACTTC
TRBD2 TRBJ2-7 TRBV6-6 . CASSYFSSGTSYEQYF TGTGCCAGCAGTTACTTTTCTAGCGGGACGTCCTACGAGCAGTACTTC